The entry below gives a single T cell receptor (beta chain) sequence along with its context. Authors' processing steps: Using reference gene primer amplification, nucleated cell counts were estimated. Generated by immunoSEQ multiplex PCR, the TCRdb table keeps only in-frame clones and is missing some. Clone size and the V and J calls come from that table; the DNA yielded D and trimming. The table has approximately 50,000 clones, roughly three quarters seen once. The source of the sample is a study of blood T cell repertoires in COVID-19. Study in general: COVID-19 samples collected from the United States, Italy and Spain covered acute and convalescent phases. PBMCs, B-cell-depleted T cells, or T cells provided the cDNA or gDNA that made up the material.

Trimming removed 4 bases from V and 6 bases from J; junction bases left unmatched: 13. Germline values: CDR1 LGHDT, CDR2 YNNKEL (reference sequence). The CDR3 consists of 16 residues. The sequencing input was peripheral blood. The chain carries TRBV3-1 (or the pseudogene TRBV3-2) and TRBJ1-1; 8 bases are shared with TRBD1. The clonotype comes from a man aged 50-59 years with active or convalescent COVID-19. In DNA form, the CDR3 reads TGTGCCAGCAGCCCTCGTCCCGGGACAGGCCTACCTGAAGCTTTCTTT. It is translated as CASSPRPGTGLPEAFF.